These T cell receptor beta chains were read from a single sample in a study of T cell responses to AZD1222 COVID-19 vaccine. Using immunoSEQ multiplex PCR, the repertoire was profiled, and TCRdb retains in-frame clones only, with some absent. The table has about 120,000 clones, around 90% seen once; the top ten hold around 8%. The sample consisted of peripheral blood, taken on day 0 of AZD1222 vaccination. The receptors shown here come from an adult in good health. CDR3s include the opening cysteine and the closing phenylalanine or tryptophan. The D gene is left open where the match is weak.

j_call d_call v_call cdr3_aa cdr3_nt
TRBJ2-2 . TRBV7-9 CASSLGQTGELFF TGTGCCAGCAGCTTAGGACAGACCGGGGAGCTGTTTTTT
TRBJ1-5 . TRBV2 CASSQQGRGNQPQHF TGTGCCAGCAGTCAACAGGGAAGGGGGAATCAGCCCCAGCATTTT
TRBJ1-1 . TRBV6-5 CASSSPNPGAGYAFF TGTGCCAGCAGTTCCCCCAATCCAGGGGCCGGTTACGCTTTCTTT
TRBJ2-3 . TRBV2 CASSGQVSATDTQYF TGTGCCAGCAGTGGCCAGGTTAGCGCCACAGATACGCAGTATTTT
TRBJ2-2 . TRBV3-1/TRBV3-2 CASEGEGNTGELFF TGTGCCAGCGAGGGGGAGGGCAACACCGGGGAGCTGTTTTTT
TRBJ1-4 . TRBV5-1 CASSPRGGRDEKLFF TGCGCCAGCAGCCCTAGAGGGGGGAGGGATGAAAAACTGTTTTTT
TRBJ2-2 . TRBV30 CAWSSLTGELFF TGTGCCTGGAGTTCTCTCACCGGGGAGCTGTTTTTT
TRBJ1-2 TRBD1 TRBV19 CASSIEPTGLNYGYTF TGTGCCAGTAGTATAGAACCGACAGGGCTAAACTATGGCTACACCTTC
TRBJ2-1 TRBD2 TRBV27 CASSHSGGRSNEQFF TGTGCCAGCAGCCATAGCGGGGGAAGAAGCAATGAGCAGTTCTTC
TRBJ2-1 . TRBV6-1 CASSELGGASEQFF TGTGCCAGCAGTGAATTGGGGGGGGCGAGTGAGCAGTTCTTC
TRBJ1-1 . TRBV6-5 CASSSGGSPNTEAFF TGTGCCAGCAGTAGTGGGGGCAGCCCGAACACTGAAGCTTTCTTT
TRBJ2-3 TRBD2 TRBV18 CASSPLAASTDTQYF TGTGCCAGCTCACCCCTAGCGGCTAGCACAGATACGCAGTATTTT
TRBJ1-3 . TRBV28 CASSLEGVFSGNTIYF TGTGCCAGCAGTTTAGAGGGAGTTTTCTCTGGAAACACCATATATTTT
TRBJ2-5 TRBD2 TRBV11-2 CASSLDQGRGLASETQYF TGTGCCAGCAGCTTAGATCAGGGGCGGGGACTAGCCTCGGAGACCCAGTACTTC
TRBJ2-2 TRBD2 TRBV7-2 CASSLSRASGRNTGELFF TGTGCCAGCAGCTTAAGTAGGGCTAGCGGGAGGAACACCGGGGAGCTGTTTTTT
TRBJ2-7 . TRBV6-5 CASRYTGTLSSYEQYF TGTGCCAGCAGATACACCGGGACTTTGAGCTCCTACGAGCAGTACTTC
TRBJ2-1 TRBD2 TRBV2 CASSVQGLAGGHEQFF TGTGCCAGCAGTGTCCAGGGGCTAGCGGGAGGGCATGAGCAGTTCTTC
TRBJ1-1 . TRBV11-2 CASSLWQGRSNTEAFF TGTGCCAGCAGCTTATGGCAGGGCAGGAGCAACACTGAAGCTTTCTTT
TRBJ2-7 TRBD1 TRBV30 CAWSHPTGILNEQYF TGTGCCTGGAGTCACCCGACAGGGATTCTGAACGAGCAGTACTTC
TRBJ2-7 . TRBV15 CATSSGTLGSYEQYF TGTGCCACCAGCTCCGGGACCCTGGGGTCCTACGAGCAGTACTTC
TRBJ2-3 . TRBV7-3 CASSPSSLGDTQYF TGTGCCAGCAGCCCGAGCAGCTTAGGAGATACGCAGTATTTT
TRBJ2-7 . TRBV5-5 CASSAGSYEQYF TGTGCCAGCAGCGCCGGATCTTACGAGCAGTACTTC
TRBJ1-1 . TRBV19 CASNFRGRVVTEAFF TGTGCCAGTAATTTTAGGGGGAGAGTTGTCACTGAAGCTTTCTTT
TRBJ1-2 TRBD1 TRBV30 CAWVTSGGYGYTF TGTGCCTGGGTGACTTCAGGGGGCTATGGCTACACCTTC
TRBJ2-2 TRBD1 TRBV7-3 CASSLYRTGGHGELFF TGTGCCAGCAGCTTATACCGGACAGGGGGCCACGGGGAGCTGTTTTTT
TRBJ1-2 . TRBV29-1 CSVETPVSYGYTF TGCAGCGTTGAGACCCCGGTTAGCTATGGCTACACCTTC
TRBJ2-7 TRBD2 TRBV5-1 CASSHGLAVSYEQYF TGCGCCAGCAGCCACGGACTAGCGGTTTCCTACGAGCAGTACTTC